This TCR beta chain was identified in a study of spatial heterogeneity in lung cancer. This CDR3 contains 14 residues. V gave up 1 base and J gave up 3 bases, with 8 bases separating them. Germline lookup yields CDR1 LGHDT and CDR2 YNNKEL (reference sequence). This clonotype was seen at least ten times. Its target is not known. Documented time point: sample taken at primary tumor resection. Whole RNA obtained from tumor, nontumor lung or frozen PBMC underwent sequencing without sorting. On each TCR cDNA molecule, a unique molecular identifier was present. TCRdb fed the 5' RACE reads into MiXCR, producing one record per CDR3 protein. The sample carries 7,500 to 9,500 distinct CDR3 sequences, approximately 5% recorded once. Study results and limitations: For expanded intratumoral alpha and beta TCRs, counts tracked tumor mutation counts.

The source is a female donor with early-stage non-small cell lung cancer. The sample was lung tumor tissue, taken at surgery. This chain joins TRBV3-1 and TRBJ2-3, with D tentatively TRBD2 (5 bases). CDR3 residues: CASSQGGQTDTQYF. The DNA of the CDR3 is TGTGCCAGCAGCCAAGGCGGGCAGACAGATACGCAGTATTTT.